This T cell receptor beta chain is drawn from a study of blood T cell repertoires in COVID-19. Study-level background: Samples representing acute and convalescent COVID-19 were sourced from the United States, Italy and Spain. Sample material is recorded as cDNA or gDNA derived from T cells, B-cell-depleted T cells, or PBMCs.

In the source study's methods: Amplification of reference gene primers provided the estimated nucleated cell counts. Using immunoSEQ multiplex PCR, the repertoire was profiled, and TCRdb retains in-frame clones only, with some absent. V, J and clone size derive from that table, while D and trimming were established from the DNA sequence. The sample includes about 210,000 clones, roughly nine tenths seen only once; the top ten take approximately 0.66%. The CDR3 has 13 residues. CDR1 WSHSY and CDR2 SAAADI come from the germline V gene. With V trimmed by 7 bases and J by 2 bases, 1 base remained unmatched.

The chain has TRBV10-2 and TRBJ1-5; 8 nucleotides align to TRBD1. This receptor was identified in a man aged 35 to 55 with acute or convalescent COVID-19. The source material was peripheral blood. This CDR3 reads CASKTGGNQPQHF. The CDR3 DNA reads as TGCGCCAGCAAGACAGGGGGCAATCAGCCCCAGCATTTT.